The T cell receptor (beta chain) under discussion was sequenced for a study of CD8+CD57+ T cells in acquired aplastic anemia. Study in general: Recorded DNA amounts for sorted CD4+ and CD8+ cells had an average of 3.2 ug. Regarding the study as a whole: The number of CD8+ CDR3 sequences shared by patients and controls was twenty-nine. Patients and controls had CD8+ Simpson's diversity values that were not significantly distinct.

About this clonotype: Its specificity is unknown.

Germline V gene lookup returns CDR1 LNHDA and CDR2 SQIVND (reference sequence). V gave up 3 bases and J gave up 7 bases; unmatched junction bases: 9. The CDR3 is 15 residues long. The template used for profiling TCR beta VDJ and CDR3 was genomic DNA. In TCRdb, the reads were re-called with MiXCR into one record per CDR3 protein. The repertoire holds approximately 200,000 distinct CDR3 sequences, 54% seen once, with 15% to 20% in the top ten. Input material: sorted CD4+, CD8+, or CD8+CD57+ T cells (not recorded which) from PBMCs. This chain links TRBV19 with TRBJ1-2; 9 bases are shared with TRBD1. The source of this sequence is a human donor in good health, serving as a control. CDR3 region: CASSIGGQGVSGYTF. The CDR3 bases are TGTGCCAGTAGTATTGGGGGACAGGGAGTGAGTGGCTACACCTTC.